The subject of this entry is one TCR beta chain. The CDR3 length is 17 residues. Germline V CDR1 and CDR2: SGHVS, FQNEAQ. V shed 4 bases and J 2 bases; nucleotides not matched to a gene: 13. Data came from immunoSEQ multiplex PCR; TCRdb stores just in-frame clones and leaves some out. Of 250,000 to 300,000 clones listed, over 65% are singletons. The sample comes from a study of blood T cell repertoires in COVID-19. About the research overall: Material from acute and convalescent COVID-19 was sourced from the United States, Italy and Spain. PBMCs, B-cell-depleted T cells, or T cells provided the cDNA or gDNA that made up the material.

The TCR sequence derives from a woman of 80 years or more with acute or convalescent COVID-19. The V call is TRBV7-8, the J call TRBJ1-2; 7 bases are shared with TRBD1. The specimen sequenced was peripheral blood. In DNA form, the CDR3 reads TGTGCCAGCAGCTCCACAGGGACGCCAGGGGGAAACTATGGCTACACCTTC. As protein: CASSSTGTPGGNYGYTF.